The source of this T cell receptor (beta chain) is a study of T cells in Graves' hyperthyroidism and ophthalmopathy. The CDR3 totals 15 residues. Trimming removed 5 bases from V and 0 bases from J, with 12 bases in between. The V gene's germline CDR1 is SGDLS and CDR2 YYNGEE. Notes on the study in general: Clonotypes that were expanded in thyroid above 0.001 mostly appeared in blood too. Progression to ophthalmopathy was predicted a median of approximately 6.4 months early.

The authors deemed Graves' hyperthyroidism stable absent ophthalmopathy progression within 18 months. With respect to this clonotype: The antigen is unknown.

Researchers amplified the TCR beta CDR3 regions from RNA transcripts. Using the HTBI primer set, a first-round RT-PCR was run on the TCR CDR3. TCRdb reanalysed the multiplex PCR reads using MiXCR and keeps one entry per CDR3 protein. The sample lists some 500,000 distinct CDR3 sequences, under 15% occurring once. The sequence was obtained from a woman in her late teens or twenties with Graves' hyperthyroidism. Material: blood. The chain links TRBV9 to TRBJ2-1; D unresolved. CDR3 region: CASSGGLVSYNEQFF. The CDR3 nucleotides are TGTGCCAGCAGTGGTGGGCTAGTCTCCTACAATGAGCAGTTCTTC.